This T cell receptor (beta chain) was sequenced in a study of regulatory and conventional T cells in RAG deficiency. Points from the study as a whole: In Omenn syndrome, Treg and Tconv repertoires overlapped >75%. Shannon entropy was markedly lower and Simpson indices higher in RAG-deficient patients than control T-cell subsets.

The ends lost 6 bases at V and 7 bases at J; junction bases unmatched: 1. Germline CDR1 reads SEHNR; CDR2 reads FQNEAQ (reference sequence). The CDR3 totals 12 residues. The repertoire was sequenced with immunoSEQ multiplex PCR; TCRdb's copy has only in-frame clones and lacks some. Here the sample spans about 8,500 clones, 80% being singletons. In the case of this clone: The target antigen is unknown.

The same data also contributed to another study, on regulatory T cells. From that paper: The PCR used 52 TRBV and 13 TRBJ primers.

The chain combines TRBV7-9 with TRBJ2-1; TRBD1 aligns across 9 bases. The sequence was collected from a human donor in good health. The sequencing input was CD8+ T cells sorted from blood. The CDR3 here is CASRGQGNEQFF. The CDR3 region has the DNA TGTGCCAGCAGAGGACAGGGGAATGAGCAGTTCTTC. The whole variable domain, filled in from reference TRBV7-9 and TRBJ2-1, reads DTGVSQNPRHKITKRGQNVTFRCDPISEHNRLYWYRQTLGQGPEFLTYFQNEAQLEKSRLLSDRFSAERPKGSFSTLEIQRTEQGDSAMYLCASRGQGNEQFFGPGTRLTVL.